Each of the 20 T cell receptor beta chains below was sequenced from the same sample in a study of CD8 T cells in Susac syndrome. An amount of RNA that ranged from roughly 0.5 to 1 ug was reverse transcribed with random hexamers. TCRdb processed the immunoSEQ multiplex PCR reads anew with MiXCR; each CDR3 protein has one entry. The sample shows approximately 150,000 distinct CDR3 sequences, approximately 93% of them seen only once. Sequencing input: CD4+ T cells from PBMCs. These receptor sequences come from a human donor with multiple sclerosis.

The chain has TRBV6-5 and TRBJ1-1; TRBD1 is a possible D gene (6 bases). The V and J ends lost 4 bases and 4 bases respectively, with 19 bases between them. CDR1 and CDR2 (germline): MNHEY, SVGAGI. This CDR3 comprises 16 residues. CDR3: CASSSRGSRSSTEAFF. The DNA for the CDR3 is TGTGCCAGCAGTTCCAGGGGCAGTCGGAGCTCCACTGAAGCTTTCTTT.

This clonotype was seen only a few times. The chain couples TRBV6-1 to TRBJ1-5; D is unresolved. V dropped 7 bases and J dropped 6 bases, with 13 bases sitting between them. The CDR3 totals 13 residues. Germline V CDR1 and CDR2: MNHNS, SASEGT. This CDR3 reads CASTKTAGQPQHF. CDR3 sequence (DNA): TGTGCCAGCACCAAGACGGCAGGTCAGCCCCAGCATTTT.

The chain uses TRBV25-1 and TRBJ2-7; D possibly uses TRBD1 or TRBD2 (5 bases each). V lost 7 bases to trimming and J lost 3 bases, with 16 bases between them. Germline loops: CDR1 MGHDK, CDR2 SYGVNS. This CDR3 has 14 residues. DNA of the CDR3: TGTGCCAGCAACCGGGACGGGGAATTCTACGAGCAGTACTTC. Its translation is CASNRDGEFYEQYF.

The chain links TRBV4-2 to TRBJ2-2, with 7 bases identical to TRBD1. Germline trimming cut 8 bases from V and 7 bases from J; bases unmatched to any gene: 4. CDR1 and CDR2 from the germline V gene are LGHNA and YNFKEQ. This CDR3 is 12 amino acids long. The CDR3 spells CASGRDSGELFF. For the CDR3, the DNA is TGTGCCAGCGGTCGGGACAGCGGGGAGCTGTTTTTT.

The CDR3 protein is CASMTTPGLAGGPGNEQFF. DNA of the CDR3: TGTGCCAGCATGACCACACCGGGACTAGCGGGAGGGCCCGGCAATGAGCAGTTCTTC. The V and J genes are TRBV28 and TRBJ2-1; 16 positions agree with TRBD2. In germline, CDR1 is MDHEN, CDR2 SYDVKM. CDR3 size: 19 residues. With V trimmed by 7 bases and J by 6 bases, 15 bases remained unmatched.

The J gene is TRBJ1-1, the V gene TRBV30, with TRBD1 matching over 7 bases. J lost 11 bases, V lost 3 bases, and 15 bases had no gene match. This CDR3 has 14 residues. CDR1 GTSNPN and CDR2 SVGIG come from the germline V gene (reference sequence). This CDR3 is CAWRHHGTANLAFF. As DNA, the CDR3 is TGTGCCTGGAGACACCACGGGACAGCCAACCTGGCTTTCTTT.

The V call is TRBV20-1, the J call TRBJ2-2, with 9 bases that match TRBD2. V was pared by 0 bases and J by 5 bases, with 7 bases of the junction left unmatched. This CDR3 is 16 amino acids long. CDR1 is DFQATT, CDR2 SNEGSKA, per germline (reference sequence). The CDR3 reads CSARDRASGATGELFF. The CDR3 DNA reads TGCAGTGCTAGAGATCGGGCTAGCGGGGCTACCGGGGAGCTGTTTTTT.

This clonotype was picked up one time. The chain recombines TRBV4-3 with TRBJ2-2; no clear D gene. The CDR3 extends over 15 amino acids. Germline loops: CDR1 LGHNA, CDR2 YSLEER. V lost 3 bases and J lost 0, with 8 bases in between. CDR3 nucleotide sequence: TGCGCCAGCAGCCATGGCCCAACGAACACCGGGGAGCTGTTTTTT. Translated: CASSHGPTNTGELFF.

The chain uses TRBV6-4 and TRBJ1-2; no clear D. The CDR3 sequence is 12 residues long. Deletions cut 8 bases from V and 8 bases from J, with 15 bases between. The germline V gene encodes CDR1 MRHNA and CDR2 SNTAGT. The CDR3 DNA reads TGTGCCAGCCCTAACGAGGGTAGCGGCTACACCTTC. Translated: CASPNEGSGYTF.

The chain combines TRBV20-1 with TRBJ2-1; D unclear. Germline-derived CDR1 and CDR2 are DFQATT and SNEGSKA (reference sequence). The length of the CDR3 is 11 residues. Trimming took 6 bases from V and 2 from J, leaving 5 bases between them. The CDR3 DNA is TGCAGTGCCCCTACCTACAATGAGCAGTTCTTC. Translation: CSAPTYNEQFF.

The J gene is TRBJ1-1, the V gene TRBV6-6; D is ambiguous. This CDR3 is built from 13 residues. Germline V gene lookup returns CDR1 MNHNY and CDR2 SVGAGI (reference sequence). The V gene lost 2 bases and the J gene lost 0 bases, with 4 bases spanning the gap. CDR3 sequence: CASSYPMNTEAFF. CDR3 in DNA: TGTGCCAGCAGTTACCCGATGAACACTGAAGCTTTCTTT.

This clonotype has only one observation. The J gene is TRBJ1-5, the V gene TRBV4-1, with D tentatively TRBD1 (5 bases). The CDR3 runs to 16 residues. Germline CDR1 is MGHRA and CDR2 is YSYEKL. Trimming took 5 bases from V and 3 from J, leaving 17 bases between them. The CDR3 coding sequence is TGCGCCAGCAGCAAATTGCTTTCGACAGCCAATCAGCCCCAGCATTTT. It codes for CASSKLLSTANQPQHF.

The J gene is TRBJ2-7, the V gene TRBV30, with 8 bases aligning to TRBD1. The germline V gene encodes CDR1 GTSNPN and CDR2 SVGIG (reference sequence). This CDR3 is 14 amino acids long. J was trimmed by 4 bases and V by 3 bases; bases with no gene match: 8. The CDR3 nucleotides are TGTGCCTGGAGCTTCCCAGGGGGCTCATACGAGCAGTACTTC. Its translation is CAWSFPGGSYEQYF.

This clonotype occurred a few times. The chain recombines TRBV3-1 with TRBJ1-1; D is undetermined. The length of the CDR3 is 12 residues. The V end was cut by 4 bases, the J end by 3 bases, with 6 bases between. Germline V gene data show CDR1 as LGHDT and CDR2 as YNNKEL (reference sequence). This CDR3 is CASSRSDTEAFF. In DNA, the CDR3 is TGTGCCAGCAGCCGCTCGGACACTGAAGCTTTCTTT.

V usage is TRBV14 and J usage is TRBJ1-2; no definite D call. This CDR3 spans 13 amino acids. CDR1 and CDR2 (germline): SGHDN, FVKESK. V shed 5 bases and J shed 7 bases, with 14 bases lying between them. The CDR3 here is CASSIAGGGGYTF. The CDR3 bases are TGTGCCAGCAGCATAGCGGGAGGAGGTGGCTACACCTTC.

DNA for the CDR3: TGTGCCAGCAGCCTGGTCATGAACACTGAAGCTTTCTTT. Translation: CASSLVMNTEAFF. The genes are TRBV7-3 and TRBJ1-1, with D hard to call. Germline loops: CDR1 SGHTA, CDR2 FQGTGA. V was trimmed by 5 bases and J by 0 bases, leaving 7 bases between them. The CDR3 sequence is 13 residues long.

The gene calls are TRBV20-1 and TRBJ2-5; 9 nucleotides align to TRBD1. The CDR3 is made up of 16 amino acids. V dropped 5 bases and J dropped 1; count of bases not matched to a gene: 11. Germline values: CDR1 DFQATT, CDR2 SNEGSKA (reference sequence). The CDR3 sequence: CSAFAGTGSIQETQYF. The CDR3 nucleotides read TGCAGTGCTTTCGCTGGGACAGGGTCCATCCAAGAGACCCAGTACTTC.

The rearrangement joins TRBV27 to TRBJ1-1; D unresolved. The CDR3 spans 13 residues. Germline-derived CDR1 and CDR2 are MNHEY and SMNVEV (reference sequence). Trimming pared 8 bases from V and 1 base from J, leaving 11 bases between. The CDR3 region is CASALWENTEAFF. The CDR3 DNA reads TGTGCCAGCGCTTTGTGGGAGAACACTGAAGCTTTCTTT.

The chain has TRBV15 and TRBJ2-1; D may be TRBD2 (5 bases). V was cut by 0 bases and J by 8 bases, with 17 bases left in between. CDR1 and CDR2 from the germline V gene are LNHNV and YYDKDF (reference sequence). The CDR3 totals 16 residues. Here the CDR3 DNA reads TGTGCCACCAGCAGAGAGTCGGGAACGAGGCGGGATGAGCAGTTCTTC. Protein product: CATSRESGTRRDEQFF.

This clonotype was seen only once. The CDR3 loop reads CAWSLPPGNEKLFF. DNA of the CDR3: TGTGCCTGGAGCTTACCTCCGGGGAATGAAAAACTGTTTTTT. The rearrangement uses TRBV30 and TRBJ1-4; D not resolved. The germline gives CDR1 GTSNPN, CDR2 SVGIG (reference sequence). The length of the CDR3 is 14 residues. V lost 3 bases, J lost 5 bases, and 13 bases lay in between.